This T cell receptor (beta chain) came from a study of glioma-infiltrating T cells. Using RNA template, CDR3s of TCR alpha and beta were amplified with iRepertoire arm-PCR. Via MiXCR, TCRdb re-called the multiplex PCR reads, giving one row per CDR3 protein. Of some 120,000 distinct CDR3 sequences listed, approximately 25% were seen once; the top ten hold approximately 16%. Notes on the study in general: CDR3 overlap between tissue and blood was very small.

V was trimmed by 3 bases and J by 5 bases, leaving 4 bases between them. The germline V gene has CDR1 KGHDR and CDR2 SFDVKD. The CDR3 sequence is 12 residues long. In this sample, this clonotype turned up many times. Its antigen is still unknown. This sequence was found in a human donor with low-grade glioma or glioblastoma, undergoing nonglioma brain surgery, or in good health (not recorded which). V usage is TRBV24-1 and J usage is TRBJ2-1, with D unresolved. The sequencing sample was made of glioma tissue, nonneoplastic brain tissue, or PBMCs (not recorded which). DNA of the CDR3: TGTGCCACCAGTGATCTGAACAATGAGCAGTTCTTC. It translates to CATSDLNNEQFF.